These 23 T cell receptor beta chains share one sample of origin, sequenced in a study of blood T cell repertoires in COVID-19. Produced via immunoSEQ multiplex PCR; TCRdb's table is partial and in-frame only. The sample holds fewer than 400,000 clones, about 87% seen once. The sequencing sample was made of PBMCs or T cells enriched from blood (not recorded which). All receptors derive from a man aged 25 to 40 who had recovered from COVID-19.

The V gene is TRBV29-1, the J gene TRBJ2-5; 12 bases fit TRBD2. From germline, CDR1 is SQVTM and CDR2 ANQGSEA. Trimming removed 3 bases from V and 2 bases from J; junction bases left unmatched: 13. This CDR3 comprises 18 residues. CDR3 amino acids: CSVDQDELAGGSQETQYF. CDR3 DNA: TGCAGCGTTGACCAAGATGAACTAGCGGGGGGTTCACAAGAGACCCAGTACTTC.

The chain employs TRBV29-1 and TRBJ2-1; D might be TRBD1 (6 bases). The germline V gene has CDR1 SQVTM and CDR2 ANQGSEA. V lost 1 base to trimming and J lost 13 bases, with 20 bases between them. This CDR3 is 14 amino acids long. In DNA, the CDR3 is TGCAGCGTTGAAGTTGGGCGGACAGAGCGGCGCCAGTTCTTC. Translation: CSVEVGRTERRQFF.

Worth noting for this clone: The junction shows a germline mismatch at one end, possibly a read error. The chain uses TRBV5-6 and TRBJ2-3; maybe TRBD1 (6 bases). The CDR3 has 15 residues. Germline V CDR1 and CDR2: SGHDT, YYEEEE. The CDR3 is CASRLVGQGQDTQYF. For the CDR3, the DNA is TGTGCCAGCAGATTGGTCGGGCAGGGGCAAGATACGCAGTATTTT. Full variable domain (outside the CDR3, taken from reference TRBV5-6 and TRBJ2-3): DAGVTQSPTHLIKTRGQQVTLRCSPKSGHDTVSWYQQALGQGPQFIFQYYEEEERQRGNFPDRFSGHQFPNYSSELNVNALLLGDSALYLCASRLVGQGQDTQYFGPGTRLTVL.

V usage is TRBV5-1 and J usage is TRBJ2-5; 7 nucleotides align to TRBD1. J lost 4 bases, V lost 4 bases, and 13 bases had no gene match. The CDR3 is 16 residues long. In germline, CDR1 is SGHRS, CDR2 YFSETQ. CDR3 sequence reads: CASSILPQGDGETQYF. CDR3 DNA sequence: TGCGCCAGCAGCATTCTACCCCAGGGGGACGGAGAGACCCAGTACTTC. The whole variable domain, remainder taken from reference TRBV5-1 and TRBJ2-5, is KAGVTQTPRYLIKTRGQQVTLSCSPISGHRSVSWYQQTPGQGLQFLFEYFSETQRNKGNFPGRFSGRQFSNSRSEMNVSTLELGDSALYLCASSILPQGDGETQYFGPGTRLLVL.

The gene calls are TRBV6-4 and TRBJ2-1; 10 bases match TRBD2. V lost 4 bases and J lost 5; bases outside the gene matches: 5. The CDR3 is made up of 15 amino acids. Germline loops: CDR1 MRHNA, CDR2 SNTAGT. For the CDR3, the DNA is TGTGCCAGCAGTGGGCTAGCGGGGGTCGACAATGAGCAGTTCTTC. This codes for CASSGLAGVDNEQFF.

The CDR3 DNA sequence: TGTGCCAGCAGTGACTCTATGCGGGGGGCCAGGGGTGAGCAGTTCTTC. Translated, it gives CASSDSMRGARGEQFF. This chain connects TRBV6-4 to TRBJ2-1, with 8 bases that match TRBD2. This CDR3 contains 16 residues. V was clipped by 0 bases and J by 9 bases; unmatched bases: 10. Germline assignment: CDR1 MRHNA and CDR2 SNTAGT.

The chain combines TRBV3-1 (or the pseudogene TRBV3-2) with TRBJ1-3; tentative D call: TRBD1 (5 bases). Germline CDR1 and CDR2: LGHDT and YNNKEL (reference sequence). Trimming removed 4 bases from V and 0 bases from J, with 16 bases in between. CDR3 length: 17 residues. CDR3 residues: CASSRGMGRRSGNTIYF. CDR3 coding DNA: TGTGCCAGCAGCCGCGGAATGGGGCGCCGCTCTGGAAACACCATATATTTT.

This clone was seen a few times. The chain recombines TRBV11-2 with TRBJ1-3; tentatively, D is TRBD1 (5 bases). The germline V gene encodes CDR1 SGHAT and CDR2 FQNNGV. V lost 3 bases to trimming and J lost 2 bases, with 11 bases between them. The CDR3 consists of 15 residues. CDR3 protein: CASSFQGLTGNTIYF. The CDR3 DNA reads TGTGCCAGCAGCTTCCAGGGATTAACTGGAAACACCATATATTTT.

The chain joins TRBV10-3 to TRBJ1-3; a possible D gene is TRBD1 (5 bases). Trimming left V 2 bases short and J 0 bases short, with 11 bases between. The CDR3 loop spans 16 amino acids. Germline CDR1 and CDR2: ENHRY and SYGVKD. The CDR3 coding sequence is TGTGCCATCAGTGAGGACAGTCGTCACTCTGGAAACACCATATATTTT. This codes for CAISEDSRHSGNTIYF.

This clone has just one count. The chain employs TRBV12-3 or TRBV12-4 and TRBJ1-5; no clear D. Trimming pared 1 base from V and 5 bases from J, leaving 6 bases between. The CDR3 is 13 amino acids. Here the CDR3 reads CASSLGPDQPQHF. The CDR3 bases are TGTGCCAGCAGTTTAGGGCCTGATCAGCCCCAGCATTTT.

This clone was picked up one time. This sample also contains other DNA sequences that code for the same CDR3. The chain is built from TRBV2 and TRBJ2-7, with D perhaps TRBD2 (6 bases). Germline V gene lookup returns CDR1 SNHLY and CDR2 FYNNEI. The germline V and J ends were trimmed by 3 bases and 4 bases, with 7 bases remaining between them. The CDR3 has 12 amino acids. Here the CDR3 reads CASSDGGYEQYF. The CDR3 coding sequence is TGTGCCAGCAGTGATGGAGGGTACGAGCAGTACTTC.

This clone came up once. One end of the junction fails to match germline, which may point to a read error. Other DNA sequences from this sample encode an identical CDR3 as well. The CDR3 reads CATSRDQGATDTQYF. The CDR3 region has the DNA TGTGCCACTAGCAGAGATCAGGGGGCAACAGATACGCAGTATTTT. This chain uses TRBV15 with TRBJ2-3; TRBD1 matches at 8 bases. In germline, CDR1 is LNHNV, CDR2 YYDKDF (reference sequence). The CDR3 length is 15 residues.

The chain couples TRBV3-1 (or the pseudogene TRBV3-2) to TRBJ2-7; D possibly corresponds to TRBD1 (7 bases). The germline gives CDR1 LGHDT, CDR2 YNNKEL (reference sequence). V shed 5 bases and J shed 8 bases, with 16 bases lying between them. The length of the CDR3 is 13 residues. CDR3: CASSAGQNEKQYF. CDR3 sequence (DNA): TGTGCCAGCAGCGCGGGACAGAACGAAAAGCAGTACTTC.

This clone was found once. This chain uses TRBV7-9 with TRBJ2-7, with TRBD1 identical over 7 bases. CDR1 is SEHNR and CDR2 is FQNEAQ in the germline V gene (reference sequence). The CDR3 sequence is 14 residues long. With V trimmed by 5 bases and J by 3 bases, 7 bases remained unmatched. CDR3 region: CASSPPTGFYEQYF. The CDR3 bases are TGTGCCAGCAGCCCACCGACAGGGTTCTACGAGCAGTACTTC.

J is TRBJ1-2 and V is TRBV27; 8 bases are a match to TRBD1. CDR3 length equals 13 residues. The V gene end was trimmed by 10 bases and the J gene end by 0 bases; junction bases not matched to a gene: 4. CDR1 MNHEY and CDR2 SMNVEV come from the germline V gene (reference sequence). CDR3 protein: CATGQGANYGYTF. The CDR3 nucleotides are TGTGCCACCGGACAGGGAGCTAACTATGGCTACACCTTC.

This chain connects TRBV6-5 to TRBJ2-4; 14 nucleotides agree with TRBD2. The germline CDR1 and CDR2 sequences are MNHEY and SVGAGI. This CDR3 has 15 amino acids. The V segment lost 5 bases and the J segment 4 bases; nucleotides outside the gene matches: 1. The DNA of the CDR3 is TGTGCCAGCAGTAGGACTAGCGGGGGGAAAAACATTCAGTACTTC. Amino acids: CASSRTSGGKNIQYF.

This clone was observed a single time. The chain links TRBV4-1 to TRBJ1-1; a weak D match, TRBD1 (5 bases). Trimming took 3 bases from V and 3 from J, leaving 14 bases between them. Germline V gives CDR1 MGHRA, CDR2 YSYEKL. The CDR3 loop spans 15 amino acids. This chain's CDR3 is CASSQRGAKDTEAFF. DNA of the CDR3: TGCGCCAGCAGCCAGCGTGGGGCTAAGGACACTGAAGCTTTCTTT.

The chain employs TRBV5-4 and TRBJ2-4, with 8 bases aligning to TRBD1. This CDR3 is built from 15 residues. The V gene end was trimmed by 2 bases and the J gene end by 6 bases; junction bases not matched to a gene: 7. The germline gives CDR1 SGHNT, CDR2 YYREEE (reference sequence). CDR3 sequence: CASSLSETGVNIQYF. The CDR3 coding sequence is TGTGCCAGCAGCTTATCCGAGACAGGGGTAAACATTCAGTACTTC. The whole variable domain, filled in from reference TRBV5-4 and TRBJ2-4, reads ETGVTQSPTHLIKTRGQQVTLRCSSQSGHNTVSWYQQALGQGPQFIFQYYREEENGRGNFPPRFSGLQFPNYSSELNVNALELDDSALYLCASSLSETGVNIQYFGAGTRLSVL.

The V and J genes are TRBV29-1 and TRBJ2-2, with D possibly TRBD1 on 5 matching bases. CDR3 length equals 14 residues. Looked up from germline, CDR1 is SQVTM and CDR2 is ANQGSEA. Trimming removed 2 bases at V and 0 bases at J, with 7 bases between. The CDR3 reads CSVERGTNTGELFF. The DNA of the CDR3 is TGCAGCGTTGAAAGGGGAACGAACACCGGGGAGCTGTTTTTT.

This clone was observed once. V is TRBV28 and J is TRBJ2-1; 8 bases are a match to TRBD1. With 5 bases clipped from V and 4 bases from J, the junction kept 7 bases outside the gene matches. This CDR3 is built from 15 residues. Germline CDR1 reads MDHEN; CDR2 reads SYDVKM. CDR3 in DNA: TGTGCCAGCAGTAGGGGGGACAGGCGATACAATGAGCAGTTCTTC. Amino acid sequence: CASSRGDRRYNEQFF.

This chain uses TRBV28 with TRBJ2-2, with 12 bases that match TRBD2. Germline assignment: CDR1 MDHEN and CDR2 SYDVKM. J was trimmed by 1 base and V by 10 bases; bases with no gene match: 4. The CDR3 runs to 15 residues. As DNA, the CDR3 is TGTGCCACCCTGGGACTAGCGGGGAACACCGGGGAGCTGTTTTTT. As protein: CATLGLAGNTGELFF.

This chain connects TRBV3-1 (or the pseudogene TRBV3-2) to TRBJ1-1, with 7 bases lining up with TRBD1. This CDR3 contains 19 residues. V was clipped by 1 base and J by 0 bases; unmatched bases: 14. Germline CDR1 reads LGHDT; CDR2 reads YNNKEL (reference sequence). Here the CDR3 reads CASSQGRGLGSGMNTEAFF. In DNA, the CDR3 is TGTGCCAGCAGCCAAGGGAGGGGGCTCGGGTCTGGAATGAACACTGAAGCTTTCTTT.

The chain combines TRBV5-6 with TRBJ1-5; TRBD1 agrees at 10 bases. The germline V gene has CDR1 SGHDT and CDR2 YYEEEE. The junction had 6 bases not matched to a gene; V was cut back by 0 bases and J by 6 bases. This CDR3 is 16 amino acids long. The CDR3: CASSLEGQGISQPQHF. The CDR3, as DNA: TGTGCCAGCAGCTTGGAGGGACAGGGGATTAGTCAGCCCCAGCATTTT.